The sequence of this T cell receptor beta chain was determined in a study of T cell responses to AZD1222 COVID-19 vaccine. Study-level points and caveats: Clonal diversity may have been underestimated in mostly white British donors. Close to half of spike-specific TCRs reportedly recognize unmutated variant regions.

TCRdb keeps only in-frame clones here, not all; method: immunoSEQ multiplex PCR. Here the sample spans some 150,000 clones, around 88% being singletons. The CDR3 runs 13 residues. The germline gives CDR1 LNHDA, CDR2 SQIVND (reference sequence). Between the trimmed V and J ends, which lost 3 bases and 5 bases, there was a span of 7 bases. For this clone: Its antigen is as yet unknown.

The specimen comprised peripheral blood, sampled on day 0 of AZD1222 vaccination. The rearrangement uses TRBV19 and TRBJ2-2; D is uncertain. The TCR comes from an adult in good health. The CDR3 coding sequence is TGTGCCAGTAGTATCGTGGGAACCGGGGAGCTGTTTTTT. Its protein is CASSIVGTGELFF.